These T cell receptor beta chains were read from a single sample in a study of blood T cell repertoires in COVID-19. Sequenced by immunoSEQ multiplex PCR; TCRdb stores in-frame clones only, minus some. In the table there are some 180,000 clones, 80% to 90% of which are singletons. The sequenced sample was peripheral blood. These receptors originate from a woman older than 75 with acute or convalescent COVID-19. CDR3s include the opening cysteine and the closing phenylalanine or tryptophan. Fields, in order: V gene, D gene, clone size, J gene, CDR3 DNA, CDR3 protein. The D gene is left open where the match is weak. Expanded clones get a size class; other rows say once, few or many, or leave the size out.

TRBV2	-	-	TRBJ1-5	TGTGCCAGCACGGGACTATTCGGGGTGGGTCAGCCCCAGCATTTT	CASTGLFGVGQPQHF
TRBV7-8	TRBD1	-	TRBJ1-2	TGTGCCAGCAGCCGAGACAGGGTCTATGGCTACACCTTC	CASSRDRVYGYTF
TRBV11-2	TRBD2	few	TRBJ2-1	TGTGCCAGCAGCTCGATAATAGCGGGGACTCCTGAGCAGTTCTTC	CASSSIIAGTPEQFF
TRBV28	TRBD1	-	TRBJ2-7	TGTGCCAGCAGCCCTGGGACAGGGGGCAGGCCCCACTCCTACGAGCAGTACTTC	CASSPGTGGRPHSYEQYF
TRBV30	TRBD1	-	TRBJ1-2	TGTGCCTGGAGTGTAGGGGGCATCGGGGGCTACACCTTC	CAWSVGGIGGYTF
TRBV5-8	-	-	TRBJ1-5	TGTGCCAGCAGCCCCGAAGTAGCCCAGCATTTT	CASSPEVAQHF
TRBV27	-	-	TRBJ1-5	TGTGCCAGCAGCCCCCGTGGGGGGGTTAATCAGCCCCAGCATTTT	CASSPRGGVNQPQHF
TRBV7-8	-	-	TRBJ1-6	TGTGCCAGCAGCTTACCAGGGGATAATTCACCCCTCCACTTT	CASSLPGDNSPLHF
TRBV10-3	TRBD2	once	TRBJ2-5	TGTGCCATGAGCCGGACCCTAGCGGGGGGGCGGGAGACCCAGTACTTC	CAMSRTLAGGRETQYF
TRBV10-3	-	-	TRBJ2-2	TGTGCCATCAGTGACCCGGTGGGGAGGGGGACCACCGGGGAGCTGTTTTTT	CAISDPVGRGTTGELFF
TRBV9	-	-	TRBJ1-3	TGTGCCAGCAGCGCCAGAGCGGGGGGCGCGGGAAACACCATATATTTT	CASSARAGGAGNTIYF
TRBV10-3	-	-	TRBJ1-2	TGTGCCATCAGCCTCGACAGGAGCAACGATTATGGCTACACCTTC	CAISLDRSNDYGYTF
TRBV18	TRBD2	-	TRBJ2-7	TGTGCCAGCTCACCAACTAGCGGAGACTACGAGCAGTACTTC	CASSPTSGDYEQYF
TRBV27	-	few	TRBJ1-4	TGTGCCAGCAGTTCCTTACAGGTGAATGAAAAACTGTTTTTT	CASSSLQVNEKLFF
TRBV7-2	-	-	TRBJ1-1	TGTGCCAGCAGCCGGACAGACTTCACTGAAGCTTTCTTT	CASSRTDFTEAFF
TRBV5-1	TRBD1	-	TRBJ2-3	TGCGCCAGCAGCTCCCAGGCAGGGGGCACCGATACGCAGTATTTT	CASSSQAGGTDTQYF
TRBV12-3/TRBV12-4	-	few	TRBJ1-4	TGTGCCAGCAGTGTCAGTGAAAAACTGTTTTTT	CASSVSEKLFF
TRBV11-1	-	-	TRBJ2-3	TGTGCCAGCAGCTTATCGTCTAGCACAGATACGCAGTATTTT	CASSLSSSTDTQYF
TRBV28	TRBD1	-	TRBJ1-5	TGTGCCAGCTTCGACAGGGCTCAGCCCCAGCATTTT	CASFDRAQPQHF
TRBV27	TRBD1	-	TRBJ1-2	TGTGCCAGCAGTTCCACCGGGACAGGGTATGGCTACACCTTC	CASSSTGTGYGYTF
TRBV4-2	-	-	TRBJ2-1	TGTGCCAGCAGCCAAGAGGCTAGAGCCTTCAATGAGCAGTTCTTC	CASSQEARAFNEQFF
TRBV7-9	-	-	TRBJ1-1	TGTGCCAGCAGCCGCAACATCCCTGACAGGCGGAACACTGAAGCTTTCTTT	CASSRNIPDRRNTEAFF
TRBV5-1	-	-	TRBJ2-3	TGCGCCAGCAGCTTTCGCGGCCTTCCTAGCCATACGCAGTATTTT	CASSFRGLPSHTQYF
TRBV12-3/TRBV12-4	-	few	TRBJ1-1	TGTGCCAGCAGCTCGGTCTACACTGAAGCTTTCTTT	CASSSVYTEAFF
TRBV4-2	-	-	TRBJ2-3	TGTGCCAGCAGCCAAGTGTCCGGGACACATAGCACAGATACGCAGTATTTT	CASSQVSGTHSTDTQYF
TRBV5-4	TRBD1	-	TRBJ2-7	TGTGCCAGCAGCTTGGAACGGGACAGGGGCGAGCAGTACTTC	CASSLERDRGEQYF
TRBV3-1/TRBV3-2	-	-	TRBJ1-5	TGTGCCAGCAGCCAAGATGCGCGGAGGGATCAGCCCCAGCATTTT	CASSQDARRDQPQHF
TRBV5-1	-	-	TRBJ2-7	TGCGCCAGCAGCTTGCCAGGGGTCGAGCAGTACTTC	CASSLPGVEQYF
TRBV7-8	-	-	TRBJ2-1	TGTGCCAGCAGCTTGGCTAATGAGCAGTTCTTC	CASSLANEQFF
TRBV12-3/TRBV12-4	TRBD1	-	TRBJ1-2	TGTGCCAGCAGTTCAGACAGGGATGGCTACACCTTC	CASSSDRDGYTF
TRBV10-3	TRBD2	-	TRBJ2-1	TGTGCCATCAAGGGGTCTACTAGCGGGATCGCGGACAATGAGCAGTTCTTC	CAIKGSTSGIADNEQFF
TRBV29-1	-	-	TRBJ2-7	TGCAGCGTTCGTAGGCAGGGCTCCTACGAGCAGTACTTC	CSVRRQGSYEQYF
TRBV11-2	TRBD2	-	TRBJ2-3	TGTGCCAGCAGCTTAGATCCTAGCGGGAGCGGGACAGATACGCAGTATTTT	CASSLDPSGSGTDTQYF
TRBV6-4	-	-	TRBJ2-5	TGTGCCAGCAGCAGGGAACTGGGAGAGACCCAGTACTTC	CASSRELGETQYF
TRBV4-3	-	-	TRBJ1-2	TGCGCCAGCAGCCAAGATATGGGGGGGGCGGGTGGCTACACCTTC	CASSQDMGGAGGYTF
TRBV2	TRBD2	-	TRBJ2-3	TGTGCCAGCAGGAATAGCGGGATTTACACAGATACGCAGTATTTT	CASRNSGIYTDTQYF
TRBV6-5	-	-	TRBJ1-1	TGTGCCAGCAGGGGGGCTGGGACGTCCGCTGAAGCTTTCTTT	CASRGAGTSAEAFF
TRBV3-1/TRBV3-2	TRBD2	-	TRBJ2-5	TGTGCCAGCAGCCAACGGACTAGCGGGAGGGCCCTCAGAGGAGAGACCCAGTACTTC	CASSQRTSGRALRGETQYF
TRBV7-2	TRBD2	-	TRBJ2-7	TGTGCCAGCAGCTTAGGGCGGGGGTTTTCCTACGAGCAGTACTTC	CASSLGRGFSYEQYF
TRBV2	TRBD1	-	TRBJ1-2	TGTGCCAGCACACGGACAGGGATTAACTATGGCTACACCTTC	CASTRTGINYGYTF
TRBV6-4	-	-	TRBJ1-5	TGTGCCAGCAGCGCGGAATATAGCAATCAGCCCCAGCATTTT	CASSAEYSNQPQHF
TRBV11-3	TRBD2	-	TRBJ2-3	TGTGCCAGCAGCCGCAGCGGGAGGGCCGAAGATACGCAGTATTTT	CASSRSGRAEDTQYF
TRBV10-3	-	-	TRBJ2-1	TGTGCCATCAGCTTGACAGCCTCCTACAATGAGCAGTTCTTC	CAISLTASYNEQFF
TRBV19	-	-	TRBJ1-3	TGTGCCAGTAGTATTCTTAACTCTGGAAACACCATATATTTT	CASSILNSGNTIYF
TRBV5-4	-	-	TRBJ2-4	TGTGCCAGCAGCAGGGGGGGACCAGATAGGGTTAGGAACATTCAGTACTTC	CASSRGGPDRVRNIQYF
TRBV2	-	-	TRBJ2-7	TGTGCCAGCAGCGGGGACACCTACGAGCAGTACTTC	CASSGDTYEQYF
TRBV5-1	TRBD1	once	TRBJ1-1	TGCGCCAGCAGCTTTGGGACAGGGGCAAGCACTGAAGCTTTCTTT	CASSFGTGASTEAFF
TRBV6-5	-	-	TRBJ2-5	TGTGCCACCGTCGGGGATTCGGAGACCCAGTACTTC	CATVGDSETQYF
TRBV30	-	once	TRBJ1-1	TGTGCCTGGAGTGTAGCAGGGAGGGCAACTGAAGCTTTCTTT	CAWSVAGRATEAFF
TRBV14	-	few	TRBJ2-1	TGTGCCAGCAGCCAAGATAGGGCTAGCGTGGAGCAGTTCTTC	CASSQDRASVEQFF
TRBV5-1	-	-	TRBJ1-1	TGCGCCAGCAGCTTGGAAATCGGGCAGCGGGGGTTCACTGAAGCTTTCTTT	CASSLEIGQRGFTEAFF
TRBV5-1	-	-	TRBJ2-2	TGCGCCAGCAGCTTGTTTACGGGTCAAGAGCTGTTTTTT	CASSLFTGQELFF
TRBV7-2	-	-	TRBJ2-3	TGTGCCAGCAGCTTAGCCCGGACAGAAACAGATACGCAGTATTTT	CASSLARTETDTQYF
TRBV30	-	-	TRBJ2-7	TGTGCCTGGAGTTTTCTCTACGAGCAGTACTTC	CAWSFLYEQYF
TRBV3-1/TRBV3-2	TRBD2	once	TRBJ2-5	TGTGCCAGCAGCCCCCCGTGGTTAGCGGGAGGGTTCGGGGAGACCCAGTACTTC	CASSPPWLAGGFGETQYF
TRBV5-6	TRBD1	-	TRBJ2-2	TGTGCCAGCAGCCTCACAGGGGTGAACACCGGGGAGCTGTTTTTT	CASSLTGVNTGELFF
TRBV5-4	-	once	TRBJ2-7	TGTGCCAGCAGCCCCGACCCACAGGGTCCCTACGAGCAGTACTTC	CASSPDPQGPYEQYF